The next 32 T cell receptor beta chains were all read from a single sample in a study of blood T cells in healthy people across ages. A sample-barcoded 5' primer and a J-beta primer mix were used in a second PCR of about 7 to 12 cycles. TCRdb independently ran MiXCR on the 5' RACE reads; one entry per CDR3 protein. The sample contains about 730,000 distinct CDR3 sequences, more than 40% of which appear only once. Material for sequencing was blood. The origin of the receptors is a woman in her sixties in good health.

This clonotype turned up a few times. The V call is TRBV3-1, the J call TRBJ1-1; D call uncertain. The CDR3 has 16 residues. The germline V gene has CDR1 LGHDT and CDR2 YNNKEL (reference sequence). V was shortened by 3 bases and J by 1 base, with 15 bases between the two germline ends. The CDR3 coding sequence is TGTGCCAGCAGCCACCCGAAGGGTACAGCGAACACTGAAGCTTTCTTT. Its translation is CASSHPKGTANTEAFF. The entire variable domain, with the rest obtained from reference TRBV3-1 and TRBJ1-1, is as follows: DTAVSQTPKYLVTQMGNDKSIKCEQNLGHDTMYWYKQDSKKFLKIMFSYNNKELIINETVPNRFSPKSPDKAHLNLHINSLELGDSAVYFCASSHPKGTANTEAFFGQGTRLTVV.

This sequence joins TRBV20-1 and TRBJ1-2; no clear D gene. The CDR3 covers 12 residues. The germline CDR1 and CDR2 sequences are DFQATT and SNEGSKA (reference sequence). The V end lost 6 bases, the J end lost 11 bases, and 19 bases lay between the germline ends. The CDR3 sequence: CSARTESGRYTF. The CDR3 bases are TGCAGTGCCCGGACGGAATCGGGGAGATACACCTTC.

V usage is TRBV20-1 and J usage is TRBJ2-1; TRBD2 aligns across 13 bases. Trimming at V came to 6 bases and at J to 6 bases, leaving 5 bases not matched to a gene. Germline V gene lookup returns CDR1 DFQATT and CDR2 SNEGSKA (reference sequence). This CDR3 is built from 14 residues. CDR3 DNA sequence: TGCAGTGCAGAGACTAGCGGGGGGACCAATGAGCAGTTCTTC. Amino acids: CSAETSGGTNEQFF.

The CDR3 spells CASSYQEAHYNEQFF. The CDR3 region has the DNA TGTGCCAGCAGTTATCAGGAGGCCCACTACAATGAGCAGTTCTTC. The genes are TRBV6-6 and TRBJ2-1, with D possibly TRBD2 on 5 matching bases. Germline assignment: CDR1 MNHNY and CDR2 SVGAGI (reference sequence). V lost 3 bases and J lost 3, with 12 bases in between. This CDR3 is built from 15 residues.

The V gene is TRBV29-1, the J gene TRBJ1-2, with D perhaps TRBD1 (6 bases). V was pared by 8 bases and J by 6 bases, with 13 bases between. In germline, CDR1 is SQVTM, CDR2 ANQGSEA. The CDR3 length is 11 residues. The CDR3 coding sequence is TGCAGCCTAAAGGAGGGGGATGGCTACACCTTC. It specifies CSLKEGDGYTF.

This clonotype was picked up a small number of times. In DNA form, the CDR3 reads TGTGCCAGCAGGGGGTTACTAGCGGGAGTACGGGAAGAGCAGTACTTC. Protein product: CASRGLLAGVREEQYF. This sequence joins TRBV6-1 and TRBJ2-7; 11 bases line up with TRBD2. The junction had 14 bases not matched to a gene; V was cut back by 6 bases and J by 7 bases. Per germline, CDR1 MNHNS and CDR2 SASEGT. The length of the CDR3 is 16 residues.

This clonotype was counted a few times. This chain links TRBV12-3 or TRBV12-4 with TRBJ2-7; 13 bases fit TRBD2. V lost 6 bases, J lost 4 bases, and 3 bases stayed unmatched. The CDR3 spans 14 residues. As DNA, the CDR3 is TGTGCCAGCAGGACTAGCGGGGGGTTTTACGAGCAGTACTTC. This codes for CASRTSGGFYEQYF.

V is TRBV29-1 and J is TRBJ1-2; the D is unclear. Trimming shortened V by 7 bases and J by 7 bases, and 19 bases separated the two germline ends. Germline V lookup: CDR1 SQVTM, CDR2 ANQGSEA. This CDR3 is 13 amino acids long. The CDR3 protein is CSAQDRNLGGYTF. CDR3 bases: TGCAGCGCTCAGGATCGAAATTTAGGTGGCTACACCTTC.

This clonotype has at least ten counts. This sequence joins TRBV10-3 and TRBJ2-5, with D perhaps TRBD1 or TRBD2 (7 bases each). Germline CDR1 is ENHRY and CDR2 is SYGVKD. The CDR3 has 13 amino acids. V gave up 6 bases and J gave up 5 bases, with 13 bases separating them. CDR3 nucleotide sequence: TGTGCCATCAGCCGACAGGGAGGGGAGACCCAGTACTTC. The encoded protein is CAISRQGGETQYF.

This chain connects TRBV28 to TRBJ2-3; D is possibly TRBD1 (6 bases). Germline V CDR1 and CDR2: MDHEN, SYDVKM. V dropped 3 bases and J dropped 0 bases, with 28 bases sitting between them. CDR3 length: 21 residues. The CDR3 DNA follows: TGTGCCAGCAGTTTTTTTGGGCTCGACAGGATAAGTCATCCTAGCACAGATACGCAGTATTTT. Protein: CASSFFGLDRISHPSTDTQYF.

The chain uses TRBV5-1 and TRBJ1-2; D is unresolved. The CDR3 spans 16 residues. Looked up from germline, CDR1 is SGHRS and CDR2 is YFSETQ. Between the trimmed V and J ends, which lost 4 bases and 5 bases, there was a span of 21 bases. The CDR3 nucleotides read TGCGCCAGCAGCAAAGGGTCCGACCATCAGCCTTATGGCTACACCTTC. This sequence encodes CASSKGSDHQPYGYTF.

This clonotype came up a few times. The chain has TRBV20-1 and TRBJ2-1; 8 nucleotides agree with TRBD2. V trimming: 4 bases; J trimming: 5 bases; junction bases outside the gene matches: 10. This CDR3 is built from 15 residues. Germline values: CDR1 DFQATT, CDR2 SNEGSKA (reference sequence). DNA of the CDR3: TGCAGTGCTAAGACCCAGCGGGAGTTCCACAATGAGCAGTTCTTC. Protein sequence: CSAKTQREFHNEQFF.

This clonotype showed up just a few times. The chain carries TRBV6-2 or TRBV6-3 and TRBJ1-5; the D is unclear. The CDR3 extends over 14 amino acids. Germline CDR1 MNHEY, CDR2 SVGEGT. V was shortened by 6 bases and J by 1 base, with 10 bases between the two germline ends. CDR3 sequence reads: CASSHPVSNQPQHF. The CDR3 DNA is TGTGCCAGCAGCCACCCGGTAAGCAATCAGCCCCAGCATTTT.

The chain is built from TRBV30 and TRBJ2-6; D not resolved. V gave up 1 base and J gave up 7 bases, with 11 bases separating them. This CDR3 comprises 14 residues. Germline CDR1 reads GTSNPN; CDR2 reads SVGIG (reference sequence). The CDR3 DNA sequence: TGTGCCTGGAGTGGGACCTATAGCGCCAACGTCCTGACTTTC. It yields the protein CAWSGTYSANVLTF. The entire variable domain, with the rest obtained from reference TRBV30 and TRBJ2-6, is as follows: SQTIHQWPATLVQPVGSPLSLECTVEGTSNPNLYWYRQAAGRGLQLLFYSVGIGQISSEVPQNLSASRPQDRQFILSSKKLLLSDSGFYLCAWSGTYSANVLTFGAGSRLTVL.

The gene calls are TRBV10-3 and TRBJ2-3, with D maybe TRBD1 (6 bases). Germline loops: CDR1 ENHRY, CDR2 SYGVKD. Trimming stripped 10 bases from V and 1 base from J, with 9 bases between. The CDR3 length is 12 residues. CDR3 in amino acids: CATAGGTDTQYF. The CDR3 DNA reads TGTGCCACCGCAGGGGGCACAGATACGCAGTATTTT.

This clonotype turned up a few times. This chain links TRBV6-6 with TRBJ2-1; TRBD1 aligns across 8 bases. Germline V gives CDR1 MNHNY, CDR2 SVGAGI (reference sequence). The length of the CDR3 is 16 residues. V lost 2 bases to trimming and J lost 4 bases; unmatched junction nucleotides: 7. The CDR3: CASSYLATGAYNEQFF. The CDR3 DNA reads as TGTGCCAGCAGTTACCTTGCGACAGGGGCATACAATGAGCAGTTCTTC.

The V and J genes are TRBV7-2 and TRBJ2-3, with a possible D match to TRBD2 (5 bases). The CDR3 is 16 residues long. Between the trimmed V and J ends, which lost 1 base and 5 bases, there was a span of 16 bases. Germline V gene sequence: CDR1 SGHTA, CDR2 FQGNSA. The CDR3 DNA reads as TGTGCCAGCAGCTTAGGTTCTCTTCCTAGCTTAGATACGCAGTATTTT. Translating it yields CASSLGSLPSLDTQYF. The variable domain in full, completed from reference TRBV7-2 and TRBJ2-3, reads GAGVSQSPSNKVTEKGKDVELRCDPISGHTALYWYRQSLGQGLEFLIYFQGNSAPDKSGLPSDRFSAERTGGSVSTLTIQRTQQEDSAVYLCASSLGSLPSLDTQYFGPGTRLTVL.

This clonotype occurred a few times. The chain has TRBV27 and TRBJ2-3; D tentatively reads TRBD1 or TRBD2 (5 bases each). The V end was cut by 5 bases, the J end by 5 bases, with 14 bases between. The CDR3 sequence is 14 residues long. From germline, CDR1 is MNHEY and CDR2 SMNVEV (reference sequence). CDR3 amino acids: CASSIQEAGDTQYF. The DNA of the CDR3 is TGTGCCAGCAGTATACAGGAGGCAGGAGATACGCAGTATTTT.

Written as DNA, the CDR3 is TGTGCCAGCAGCTTCTTGAATTCACCCCTCCACTTT. Encoded protein: CASSFLNSPLHF. The rearrangement uses TRBV7-2 and TRBJ1-6; D ambiguous. Per germline, CDR1 SGHTA and CDR2 FQGNSA. There are 12 residues in the CDR3. V was pared by 3 bases and J by 7 bases, with 4 bases between.

This chain uses TRBV4-2 with TRBJ2-2; TRBD1 matches 9 bases. Germline trimming cut 6 bases from V and 6 bases from J; bases unmatched to any gene: 8. The CDR3 is made up of 15 amino acids. CDR1 and CDR2 (germline): LGHNA, YNFKEQ. In nucleotides, the CDR3 is TGTGCCAGCAGGGGGACAGGACAGGGGCCCGGGGAGCTGTTTTTT. Encoded protein: CASRGTGQGPGELFF.

This chain uses TRBV19 with TRBJ2-1, with 8 bases aligning to TRBD2. The V gene's germline CDR1 is LNHDA and CDR2 SQIVND (reference sequence). V dropped 6 bases and J dropped 3; count of bases not matched to a gene: 13. The CDR3 has 17 residues. CDR3 DNA sequence: TGTGCCAGTAGGTCCCCTGCGGGGGGACATGTCTACAATGAGCAGTTCTTC. It codes for CASRSPAGGHVYNEQFF. Full variable domain (missing parts from reference TRBV19 and TRBJ2-1): DGGITQSPKYLFRKEGQNVTLSCEQNLNHDAMYWYRQDPGQGLRLIYYSQIVNDFQKGDIAEGYSVSREKKESFPLTVTSAQKNPTAFYLCASRSPAGGHVYNEQFFGPGTRLTVL.

This clonotype was found a few times. This chain joins TRBV28 and TRBJ2-5, with D possibly being TRBD2 (5 bases). Trimming removed 5 bases from V and 0 bases from J, with 13 bases in between. CDR1 is MDHEN and CDR2 is SYDVKM in the germline V gene. The CDR3 extends over 15 amino acids. In DNA, the CDR3 is TGTGCCAGCAGTACCCAACTAGGCGACCAAGAGACCCAGTACTTC. It encodes CASSTQLGDQETQYF.

As DNA, the CDR3 is TGCAGTGCCGGTAGCGGGAACTACGAGCAGTACTTC. It encodes CSAGSGNYEQYF. The V gene is TRBV20-1, the J gene TRBJ2-7; 8 nucleotides line up with TRBD2. This CDR3 spans 12 amino acids. With V trimmed by 6 bases and J by 3 bases, 4 bases remained unmatched. CDR1 is DFQATT, CDR2 SNEGSKA, per germline (reference sequence).

For the CDR3, the DNA is TGTGCCTGGAGTGATGGGGCGGGGAATGAGCAGTTCTTC. Amino acids: CAWSDGAGNEQFF. This rearrangement joins TRBV30 to TRBJ2-1, with a possible D match to TRBD2 (6 bases). Trimming removed 1 base from V and 7 bases from J, with 11 bases in between. Germline-derived CDR1 and CDR2 are GTSNPN and SVGIG (reference sequence). CDR3 length: 13 residues.

Concerning this clonotype: A read error may be the cause here, since a much bigger clone is one base away. The chain uses TRBV4-3 and TRBJ2-7, with D possibly being TRBD2 (6 bases). CDR3 length: 14 residues. CDR1 is LGHNA, CDR2 YSLEER, per germline. CDR3 region: CASSQDIRGGEQNF. Here the CDR3 DNA reads TGCGCCAGCAGCCAAGATATCCGCGGCGGGGAGCAGAACTTC.

The chain links TRBV20-1 to TRBJ1-5, with TRBD1 matching over 9 bases. The CDR3 spans 14 residues. Germline assignment: CDR1 DFQATT and CDR2 SNEGSKA (reference sequence). J gave up 8 bases and V 7 bases, and 12 bases lay outside the gene matches. CDR3 nucleotides: TGCAGTGTCATCGACAGGGGGAGACTGAAGCCCCAGCATTTT. Protein product: CSVIDRGRLKPQHF.

This clonotype showed up just a few times. The chain has TRBV5-6 and TRBJ1-6; D may be TRBD1 (5 bases). CDR3 length: 15 residues. Trimming left V 2 bases short and J 6 bases short, with 12 bases between. Germline assignment: CDR1 SGHDT and CDR2 YYEEEE. Here the CDR3 DNA reads TGTGCCAGCAGCTTCCAGGGCACCCTTAATTCACCCCTCCACTTT. Amino acid sequence: CASSFQGTLNSPLHF.

To note about this clonotype: The junction departs from the called germline gene at one end, perhaps through a read error. This sequence joins TRBV7-9 and TRBJ1-5; D not resolved. Germline CDR1 SEHNR, CDR2 FQNEAQ (reference sequence). The CDR3 covers 16 residues. In DNA, the CDR3 is TGTGCCGGCAGCCGGGGATGGCCCCAACGGAATCAGCCCCAGCATTTT. It specifies CAGSRGWPQRNQPQHF.

The chain uses TRBV24-1 and TRBJ1-2; D possibly corresponds to TRBD1 (6 bases). CDR1 is KGHDR and CDR2 is SFDVKD in the germline V gene. The V end lost 4 bases, the J end lost 5 bases, and 16 bases lay between the germline ends. CDR3 length: 15 amino acids. Here the CDR3 reads CATSEPGEGDYGYTF. The CDR3 DNA reads TGTGCCACCAGTGAGCCGGGAGAGGGGGATTATGGCTACACCTTC.

Concerning this clonotype: A much larger clone differs by one base, so this may be a read error. The genes are TRBV7-2 and TRBJ2-7, with 13 bases that match TRBD2. Trimming at V came to 4 bases and at J to 5 bases, leaving 11 bases not matched to a gene. The CDR3 contains 17 residues. CDR1 and CDR2 (germline): SGHTA, FQGNSA. The CDR3 here is CASSSRTSGSNTHEQYF. CDR3 coding DNA: TGTGCCAGCAGCTCTCGGACTAGCGGGAGCAATACCCACGAGCAGTACTTC. The full variable domain, with the rest looked up from reference TRBV7-2 and TRBJ2-7, is GAGVSQSPSNKVTEKGKDVELRCDPISGHTALYWYRQSLGQGLEFLIYFQGNSAPDKSGLPSDRFSAERTGGSVSTLTIQRTQQEDSAVYLCASSSRTSGSNTHEQYFGPGTRLTVT.

This clonotype has more than one count but fewer than ten. The genes are TRBV3-1 and TRBJ2-7; 7 nucleotides line up with TRBD2. The J segment lost 4 bases and the V segment lost 4 bases, leaving 10 bases of the junction unmatched. Germline values: CDR1 LGHDT, CDR2 YNNKEL (reference sequence). This CDR3 has 15 residues. The CDR3 here is CASSLPGLSGYEQYF. The CDR3 DNA follows: TGTGCCAGCAGCCTCCCGGGACTAAGTGGATACGAGCAGTACTTC.

This clonotype showed up just a few times. V gene TRBV24-1 combines with J gene TRBJ2-1; D possibly uses TRBD1 or TRBD2 (5 bases each). The CDR3 spans 14 residues. Germline-derived CDR1 and CDR2 are KGHDR and SFDVKD. Trimming removed 4 bases at V and 15 bases at J, with 21 bases between. The CDR3 loop is CATSEPRDHLSRFF. CDR3 sequence (DNA): TGTGCCACCAGTGAACCAAGGGACCACTTAAGCCGGTTCTTC.